Many counts were recorded for the clone carrying this T cell receptor (beta chain). The data were obtained in a study of identical twins. V lost 1 base and J lost 4; bases outside the gene matches: 7. The CDR3 sequence is 15 residues long. CDR1 and CDR2 from the germline V gene are MGHRA and YSYEKL. A universal primer site came from template switching; cDNA carried unique molecular identifiers. TCRdb re-analysed the 5' RACE reads in MiXCR, keeping a single row per CDR3 protein. The sample carries roughly 350,000 distinct CDR3 sequences, 10% to 15% recorded once. These sequences were also reported in another study, on yellow fever vaccine responses in identical twins.

This TCR was recovered from a woman under 30 in good health. The sequencing input was CD8+ T cells sorted from blood. The chain joins TRBV4-1 to TRBJ2-7; the match to TRBD2 covers 7 bases. CDR3 nucleotides: TGCGCCAGCAGCCAAGCCCTAAGGGGAGGGTACGAGCAGTACGTC. This gives the protein CASSQALRGGYEQYV.